This paragraph covers one T cell receptor (beta chain) sequence. Its antigen remains undetermined. CDR1 SNHLY and CDR2 FYNNEI are derived from the germline V gene. V has 4 bases trimmed and J has 8 bases trimmed; junction bases matching no gene number 9. From cysteine to phenylalanine, the CDR3 is 15 amino acids long. The DNA shown is the 45-base CDR3, in frame from base 1. The cohort comprised some 700 healthy bone marrow donors. Cohort members were all nominally healthy when sampled, although unrecorded immune exposures were likely present. The donor was CMV seronegative and belonged to the group of around 400 seronegative cohort members. Each donor provided a peripheral blood sample, and peripheral blood mononuclear cells were used for TCR beta sequencing. The Qiagen DNeasy Blood Extraction Kit was used to extract genomic DNA from the blood cell samples. The library was built by means of the immunoSEQ multiplex PCR assay. The multiplex PCR relied on a mix of 60 forward primers for TCR Vbeta segments and 13 reverse primers for TCR Jbeta segments. The CDR3 region of rearranged TCR beta genes was amplified from genomic DNA by a multiplex PCR assay. Amplified TCR beta libraries were sequenced as 87-base-pair reads on the Illumina HiSeq System. Processing in the source paper ran as follows. Across the 640 or so repertoires, a later analysis counted approximately 75 million unique TCR beta chains, 9 million to 14 million of which were shared by at least two donors. Raw reads were error-corrected and collapsed into unique sequences by a nearest-neighbor algorithm in which closely related sequences were merged to remove PCR and sequencing errors. Alignment of CDR3 sequences to IMGT reference sequences was used to assign V, D and J gene segments. Each retained sequence needed at least a six-nucleotide match to both a V gene segment and a J gene segment. A rearrangement counted as productive if the CDR3 had no stop codons and remained in frame with V and J, and every other rearrangement counted as non-productive. CDR3 was defined according to IMGT convention as the region running from the second conserved V-encoded cysteine to the conserved J-encoded phenylalanine. The earlier analysis of approximately 500 of the donors excluded sequences that lacked an unambiguous match to a single V gene segment. An earlier analysis of several hundred of the donors classified V segments as functional when productive rearrangements were above 56.7% and as segregating when the standard deviation between donors was above 5%. A statistical classification framework was built for diagnosing cytomegalovirus status from the catalog of TCR beta chain sequences. A later analysis assigned V and J genes by comparing TCR nucleotide sequences with IMGT/GENE-DB human TR gene sequences. Using the TCRdist pipeline, a later analysis assigned CDR3 sequences along with most-parsimonious VDJ recombination scenarios. In a later analysis, each TCR beta chain was defined by its CDR3 amino acid sequence together with its V-gene family, and reads lacking a unique V-gene family were excluded. To address suspected cross-contamination and a sequencing artifact, a later analysis removed a few hundred highly shared, low-generation-probability nucleotide sequences. In a later analysis, a clonal expansion index for each public chain was calculated from normalized within-repertoire ranks of inferred template counts. A later analysis computed generation probabilities with a VDJ recombination model fitted to out-of-frame rearrangements, and checked the results against IGoR. In a later analysis, hypergeometric tests were used to score TCR-TCR, TCR-HLA and TCR-CMV co-occurrence, with a repertoire-size bias correction applied to TCR pairs. A later analysis estimated false discovery rates by permuting HLA or CMV assignments 20 times. In a later analysis, co-occurring TCRs were grouped with DBSCAN, and TCRdist sequence similarity was added when clustering was performed within HLA-allele-positive subsets. Co-occurrence clustering excluded repertoires with fewer than 30,000 or more than 120,000 public chains, plus five with anomalous nucleotide sharing. This is the immuneACCESS table as TCRdb keeps it, with only in-frame sequences that have V and J called. A part of the clones is gone; compared with another copy, unresolved V genes explain less than half, and the rest is unexplained. The V and J calls and the clone size are those of that table, but D and trimming were determined from the DNA. This sample's table contains 100,000 to 150,000 clones. The top ten hold over 1.5% of the sample.

The data were taken from a study of cytomegalovirus exposure and HLA in healthy donors (dated by TCRdb to the late 2010s). Regarding the complete study: In an earlier analysis of 550 to 750 of the donors, under 300 Gb of sequence data and just under 120 million unique TCR beta sequences from about 180 million T cells were reported. An early release that covered about 600 HLA-typed donors contained 250 to 350 gigabases of sequencing data and tens of millions of unique TCR sequences. The genetic ancestry cluster associated with self-reported Caucasian donors included roughly four fifths of the roughly 400 genotyped donors. The study aimed to test whether signatures of past pathogen exposure could be identified by cataloging public T cell receptors. The study used immunosequencing to profile the T cell repertoires of about 670 subjects and linked those repertoires to cytomegalovirus serostatus. Along with the approximately 700-subject first cohort, a separate validation cohort of 120 different subjects was used. The study combined high-throughput TCR immunosequencing, statistical association of individual TCRs with disease status, and machine learning to predict cytomegalovirus infection status. A later analysis re-analyzed previously published TCR beta repertoires from about 730 donors and added high-resolution HLA genotyping to study TCR occurrence patterns. Rather than drawing on any new phenotypic data, the later analysis identified candidate immune exposures from TCR beta sequences and the way those sequences occurred across donors. An earlier analysis of around 640 of the donors used high-throughput TCR beta sequencing to judge whether each TCR beta V gene segment behaved as functional or pseudogenic. Donor age, sex, ethnicity and CMV serostatus were compiled alongside the repertoire data. In a later genetic analysis, genome-wide SNP genotypes for about three fifths of the roughly 670 donors were used, and that subset was treated as a discovery cohort. Every discovery cohort repertoire had been produced on one sequencing platform. Class I and class II HLA loci were covered by the typing at four-digit resolution. Typing coverage varied by locus: roughly 620-640 donors for A, B, C, DRB1 and DQB1; around 560 for DQA1; some 610 for DPA1; more than 450 for DPB1. A handful of DR-DQ haplotypes were handled as single units for association and clustering because linkage in the cohort was strong. Across approximately 400 genotyped donors of the cohort, an average of about 250,000 unique TCR beta nucleotide sequences per donor were sequenced, and approximately 17% of those sequences were non-productive.

What the research found in general, with its limitations: The study listed 150 to 200 TCR beta chains as associated with cytomegalovirus. While some public TCRs were present in many individuals, most TCR sequences turned up only very rarely across donors. A cluster of highly shared sequence variants was judged likely to be a technical artifact of the sequencing pipeline. In a later analysis, the rate of TCR association differed among HLA loci, with DRB1 alleles having the most associated TCRs and HLA-C alleles having the fewest. Some IMGT-functional V segments, including TRBV6-2 and TRBV6-3, could not be told apart with the 87-base-pair reads, so those segments were excluded. When HLA alleles, especially DR and DQ, strongly co-occurred, TCR associations were difficult to assign to individual alleles. A further reported finding was that TCR beta sequences accurately predicted the HLA-A and HLA-B alleles for most subjects in the first cohort. Because some donors lacked HLA typing at each locus, the association tests relied only on the typed subset. A few of the identified cytomegalovirus-associated TCR beta chains were confirmed in vitro to be specific for cytomegalovirus antigens. In a later analysis, most CMV-associated TCR beta chains were found to appear HLA-restricted, with HLA associations seemingly driven largely by CMV exposure. For the cohort, immune exposure information was limited to CMV serostatus. Correlated functional status among segregating V segments might reflect linkage disequilibrium, but an unknown experimental factor could not be ruled out. It was suggested by the authors that the approach could potentially be generalized to other disease states and immunological phenotypes. In an earlier analysis of several hundred of the donors, most TCR beta V segments were observed in productive rearrangements about 87% or about 30% of the time, broadly matching IMGT annotations. Because counts were too low, roughly 16 rarely observed V segments, including chromosome 9 orphons, were excluded from the earlier analysis of under 650 of the donors. Cytomegalovirus status was reported to be diagnosed by the classifier with high specificity and sensitivity in both the original and validation cohorts. Only TCR beta chains were sequenced in this cohort, and the absence of alpha or paired-chain data limited detectable features. A later genetic analysis reported fewer N-insertions in productive TCRs among donors in an Asian-associated ancestry cluster than the roughly 620-donor mean. In a later analysis, some 17,000 TCR beta sequences were associated with specific HLA alleles at a false discovery rate of 0.05. In a later analysis, several top co-occurrence clusters were reported to appear linked to parvovirus B19, influenza, CMV and Epstein-Barr virus. V-gene and J-gene trimming of TCR beta chains was associated with a missense DCLRE1C variant in a later genetic analysis, and the association was replicated in an independent cohort. Roughly uniform sequencing depth across donors was assumed in presence/absence analyses, although this assumption may not hold. In a later analysis, HLA-associated TCR beta chains showed more clonal expansion and lower generation probabilities than non-associated chains that were equally common.

The chain is encoded by TRBV2 joined to TRBJ1-4; the junction holds 8 bases that match TRBD1. Material for sequencing was PBMCs. This sequence was found in a man aged 18 to 35 in good health and CMV-seronegative. The nucleotide sequence is TGTGCCAGCAGTGGGACAGGGCGGTATGAGGAAAAACTGTTTTTT. Translation gives CASSGTGRYEEKLFF.